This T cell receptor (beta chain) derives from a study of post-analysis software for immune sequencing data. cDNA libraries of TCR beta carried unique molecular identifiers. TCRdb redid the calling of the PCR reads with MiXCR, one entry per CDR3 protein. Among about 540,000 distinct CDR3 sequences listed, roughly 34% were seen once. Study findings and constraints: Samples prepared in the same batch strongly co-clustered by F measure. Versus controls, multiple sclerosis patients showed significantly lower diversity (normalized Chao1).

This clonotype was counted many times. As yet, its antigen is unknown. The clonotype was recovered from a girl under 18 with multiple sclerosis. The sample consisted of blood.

The CDR3 is CSVLGLAGAKETQYF. CDR3 nucleotides: TGCAGTGTCCTTGGACTAGCGGGGGCAAAAGAGACCCAGTACTTC. This chain uses TRBV20-1 with TRBJ2-5; 13 nucleotides agree with TRBD2. V was clipped by 7 bases and J by 3 bases; unmatched bases: 8. CDR1 and CDR2 (germline): DFQATT, SNEGSKA (reference sequence). The CDR3 is 15 amino acids.